Here is one T cell receptor (beta chain) with its context. What it binds is unknown. The data derive from a study of shared clonotypes between healthy human individuals. Overall study: A donor's plate count was three for CD4 naive and three for CD4 memory; CD8 naive had two and CD8 memory one.

Study results and limitations: Shared clonotypes across all four donors exceeded non-shared ones in generation probability.

This CDR3 is 15 amino acids long. Germline CDR1 MNHEY, CDR2 SVGAGI. J was trimmed by 4 bases and V by 6 bases; bases with no gene match: 9. The assay was immunoSEQ multiplex PCR, and TCRdb's table has in-frame clones only and misses some. The profile shows around 1.5 million clones, nearly 99% of them singletons. The TCR comes from a man aged 30-40 years in good health. Sample: naive CD4+ T cells sorted from blood. As to subset: CD45RA+ positively selected. The rearrangement links TRBV6-5 to TRBJ2-7; 10 bases are a match to TRBD2. The DNA of the CDR3 is TGTGCCAGCAGATCCTACTCTAGCGGGAGTTACGAGCAGTACTTC. Translation gives CASRSYSSGSYEQYF.